These 2 T cell receptor beta chains originate from one sample sequenced in a study of T cells in Graves' hyperthyroidism and ophthalmopathy. Amplified TCR beta CDR3 regions derived from RNA transcripts. The TCR CDR3 first-round RT-PCR relied on the HTBI primer set. TCRdb used MiXCR to reprocess the multiplex PCR reads, holding one entry per CDR3 protein. Here the sample spans about 350,000 distinct CDR3 sequences, roughly 13% being singletons. Sequenced sample: blood. These receptor sequences come from a woman aged 25 to 45 with Graves' hyperthyroidism.

This clonotype was seen at least ten times. V usage is TRBV29-1 and J usage is TRBJ2-7, with D maybe TRBD2 (6 bases). V lost 7 bases to trimming and J lost 3 bases, with 16 bases between them. Germline CDR1 is SQVTM and CDR2 is ANQGSEA. This CDR3 is built from 13 residues. CDR3 sequence reads: CSARGERGYEQYF. CDR3 sequence (DNA): TGCAGCGCCCGCGGGGAGAGGGGCTACGAGCAGTACTTC.

This clonotype was seen repeatedly, ten times or more. The chain joins TRBV20-1 to TRBJ1-6; D call uncertain. The CDR3 consists of 13 residues. CDR1 is DFQATT and CDR2 is SNEGSKA in the germline V gene (reference sequence). V was clipped by 6 bases and J by 6 bases, with 12 bases between them. CDR3 coding DNA: TGCAGTGCCCCCCAGGTTGTTAATTCACCCCTCCACTTT. Amino acid sequence: CSAPQVVNSPLHF.